Listed below are T cell receptor beta chains from one sample, sequenced in a study of blood T cell repertoires in COVID-19. Produced via immunoSEQ multiplex PCR; TCRdb's table is partial and in-frame only. The sample lists around 170,000 clones; about 86% were seen once. Specimen: peripheral blood. These receptor sequences come from a man aged 30 to 39 with active or convalescent COVID-19. Both conserved end residues are part of each CDR3. D genes are given only for firm matches. Rows give clone size only sometimes, using once, few, many, or a class for an expanded clone.

D gene: NA; J gene: TRBJ1-1; V gene: TRBV18; clone size: NA; CDR3 DNA: TGTGCCAGCTCACCTCGTGGACAACCGAACACTGAAGCTTTCTTT; CDR3 protein: CASSPRGQPNTEAFF
D gene: NA; J gene: TRBJ2-3; V gene: TRBV6-4; clone size: NA; CDR3 DNA: TGTGCCAGCAGTATATCCGTCGGCGGGGCCACGCAGTATTTT; CDR3 protein: CASSISVGGATQYF
D gene: NA; J gene: TRBJ2-1; V gene: TRBV24-1; clone size: NA; CDR3 DNA: TGTGCCACCAGTCCGGGAGCCCTCTGGAATGAGCAGTTCTTC; CDR3 protein: CATSPGALWNEQFF
D gene: TRBD2; J gene: TRBJ2-1; V gene: TRBV15; clone size: NA; CDR3 DNA: TGTGCCACCAGCAGGTGGGGTTCGGCGGGAGCAGGGAATGAGCAGTTCTTC; CDR3 protein: CATSRWGSAGAGNEQFF
D gene: NA; J gene: TRBJ1-5; V gene: TRBV28; clone size: NA; CDR3 DNA: TGTGCCAGCAGTCCCGGACTCGGTAATCAGCCCCAGCATTTT; CDR3 protein: CASSPGLGNQPQHF
D gene: NA; J gene: TRBJ1-1; V gene: TRBV6-4; clone size: few; CDR3 DNA: TGTGCCAGCAGTGACTCGTCAGGGAACACTGAAGCTTTCTTT; CDR3 protein: CASSDSSGNTEAFF
D gene: TRBD2; J gene: TRBJ2-1; V gene: TRBV27; clone size: NA; CDR3 DNA: TGTGCCAGCAGTCCCGGACTAGCCTACAATGAGCAGTTCTTC; CDR3 protein: CASSPGLAYNEQFF
D gene: NA; J gene: TRBJ1-5; V gene: TRBV3-1/TRBV3-2; clone size: NA; CDR3 DNA: TGTGCCAGCAGCCAAGAGGGGGGGAGCCAGCCCCAGCATTTT; CDR3 protein: CASSQEGGSQPQHF
D gene: TRBD1; J gene: TRBJ1-5; V gene: TRBV7-9; clone size: few; CDR3 DNA: TGTGCCAGCAGCTCGACAGGGGATAGCAATCAGCCCCAGCATTTT; CDR3 protein: CASSSTGDSNQPQHF
D gene: NA; J gene: TRBJ1-2; V gene: TRBV6-1; clone size: NA; CDR3 DNA: TGTGCCAGCAGTGATCAGTGGAGCTATGGCTACACCTTC; CDR3 protein: CASSDQWSYGYTF
D gene: TRBD2; J gene: TRBJ2-1; V gene: TRBV19; clone size: NA; CDR3 DNA: TGTGCCAGTAGTGCCTACGGGACTAGCATCGGCGAGCAGTTCTTC; CDR3 protein: CASSAYGTSIGEQFF
D gene: TRBD1; J gene: TRBJ1-6; V gene: TRBV4-3; clone size: NA; CDR3 DNA: TGCGCCAGCAGCCAGGAAGGGACAGGGAGCTCCTATAATTCACCCCTCCACTTT; CDR3 protein: CASSQEGTGSSYNSPLHF
D gene: NA; J gene: TRBJ2-5; V gene: TRBV11-3; clone size: NA; CDR3 DNA: TGTGCCAGCAGCTTAAGTCCGGGACAAGAGACCCAGTACTTC; CDR3 protein: CASSLSPGQETQYF
D gene: NA; J gene: TRBJ1-3; V gene: TRBV9; clone size: NA; CDR3 DNA: TGTGCCAGCAGCGTAGCTGCGTCGGACACCATATATTTT; CDR3 protein: CASSVAASDTIYF
D gene: TRBD1; J gene: TRBJ1-4; V gene: TRBV6-5; clone size: few; CDR3 DNA: TGTGCCAGCAGTATGCAGGGGGCGCCCGGTGAAAAACTGTTTTTT; CDR3 protein: CASSMQGAPGEKLFF
D gene: TRBD2; J gene: TRBJ2-3; V gene: TRBV7-9; clone size: NA; CDR3 DNA: TGTGCCAGCAGCACGACAGGGGTACCTAGCGGGGGGCGGCGCACAGATACGCAGTATTTT; CDR3 protein: CASSTTGVPSGGRRTDTQYF
D gene: NA; J gene: TRBJ1-1; V gene: TRBV19; clone size: few; CDR3 DNA: TGTGCCAGTAAAGGGGGTGCGATGATGAACACTGAAGCTTTCTTT; CDR3 protein: CASKGGAMMNTEAFF
D gene: TRBD1; J gene: TRBJ1-6; V gene: TRBV5-6; clone size: NA; CDR3 DNA: TGTGCCAGCAGCTCGCCGGGACAGCAAAGGAGTTCACCCCTCCACTTT; CDR3 protein: CASSSPGQQRSSPLHF
D gene: NA; J gene: TRBJ1-2; V gene: TRBV4-3; clone size: NA; CDR3 DNA: TGCGCCAGCAGCCAAGATCCGGTAGGGGATGGCTACACCTTC; CDR3 protein: CASSQDPVGDGYTF
D gene: NA; J gene: TRBJ2-3; V gene: TRBV27; clone size: NA; CDR3 DNA: TGTGCCAGCAGTCCGAAGGCAGGGAAGAGCACAGATACGCAGTATTTT; CDR3 protein: CASSPKAGKSTDTQYF
D gene: TRBD1; J gene: TRBJ2-1; V gene: TRBV27; clone size: NA; CDR3 DNA: TGTGCCAGCAGTTTGGGGACAGGGCAGAATGAGCAGTTCTTC; CDR3 protein: CASSLGTGQNEQFF
D gene: NA; J gene: TRBJ2-3; V gene: TRBV24-1; clone size: NA; CDR3 DNA: TGTGCCACCAGTGAGACACAGGGCTATACGCAGTATTTT; CDR3 protein: CATSETQGYTQYF
D gene: NA; J gene: TRBJ1-5; V gene: TRBV3-1/TRBV3-2; clone size: NA; CDR3 DNA: TGTGCCAGCAGCCAAGAACTGGTCCAGCCCCAGCATTTT; CDR3 protein: CASSQELVQPQHF
D gene: NA; J gene: TRBJ2-1; V gene: TRBV6-5; clone size: many; CDR3 DNA: TGTGCCAGCAGTTACGAAGCTAACTCCTACAATGAGCAGTTCTTC; CDR3 protein: CASSYEANSYNEQFF
D gene: NA; J gene: TRBJ1-2; V gene: TRBV6-2/TRBV6-3; clone size: few; CDR3 DNA: TGTGCCAGCAGTTACCCCACTAACTATGGCTACACCTTC; CDR3 protein: CASSYPTNYGYTF
D gene: TRBD2; J gene: TRBJ2-5; V gene: TRBV30; clone size: NA; CDR3 DNA: TGTGCCTGGGGTACTAGCGGGGGGAGGACCCAGTACTTC; CDR3 protein: CAWGTSGGRTQYF
D gene: NA; J gene: TRBJ1-5; V gene: TRBV11-2; clone size: NA; CDR3 DNA: TGTGCCAGCAGCTTAGGGCAGTATAGCAATCAGCCCCAGCATTTT; CDR3 protein: CASSLGQYSNQPQHF
D gene: TRBD1; J gene: TRBJ2-7; V gene: TRBV29-1; clone size: NA; CDR3 DNA: TGCAGCGTTAGCAGGGGGCCAGCCTACGAGCAGTACTTC; CDR3 protein: CSVSRGPAYEQYF
D gene: NA; J gene: TRBJ1-1; V gene: TRBV19; clone size: NA; CDR3 DNA: TGTGCCAGTAGTATCCAGGGGAACACTGAAGCTTTCTTT; CDR3 protein: CASSIQGNTEAFF
D gene: NA; J gene: TRBJ2-2; V gene: TRBV10-3; clone size: NA; CDR3 DNA: TGTGCCATCAGGAGTAACACCGGGGAGCTGTTTTTT; CDR3 protein: CAIRSNTGELFF
D gene: NA; J gene: TRBJ1-1; V gene: TRBV6-2/TRBV6-3; clone size: NA; CDR3 DNA: TGTGCCAGCAGTAAACAGGCTTGGGGCACTGAAGCTTTCTTT; CDR3 protein: CASSKQAWGTEAFF
D gene: TRBD1; J gene: TRBJ2-2; V gene: TRBV7-6; clone size: NA; CDR3 DNA: TGTGCCAGCAGAGACAGGGGCACCGGGGAGCTGTTTTTT; CDR3 protein: CASRDRGTGELFF
D gene: TRBD1; J gene: TRBJ1-5; V gene: TRBV3-1/TRBV3-2; clone size: NA; CDR3 DNA: TGTGCCAGCAGCCAAGGGCCACAGGGGCAGCCCCAGCATTTT; CDR3 protein: CASSQGPQGQPQHF
D gene: TRBD1; J gene: TRBJ1-6; V gene: TRBV16; clone size: NA; CDR3 DNA: TGTGCCAGCAGCCTTGGACAGGGGAATTCACCCCTCCACTTT; CDR3 protein: CASSLGQGNSPLHF
D gene: TRBD1; J gene: TRBJ1-4; V gene: TRBV5-4; clone size: NA; CDR3 DNA: TGTGCCAGCAGCCACCGGACAGGGTGGGCGACTAATGAAAAACTGTTTTTT; CDR3 protein: CASSHRTGWATNEKLFF
D gene: NA; J gene: TRBJ2-2; V gene: TRBV7-8; clone size: NA; CDR3 DNA: TGTGCCAGCAGCTTAAGAGGGACAACCACCGGGGAGCTGTTTTTT; CDR3 protein: CASSLRGTTTGELFF
D gene: TRBD1; J gene: TRBJ1-3; V gene: TRBV3-1/TRBV3-2; clone size: NA; CDR3 DNA: TGTGCCAGCAGCCAAGGGACAGGGGATGGAAACACCATATATTTT; CDR3 protein: CASSQGTGDGNTIYF
D gene: TRBD2; J gene: TRBJ2-1; V gene: TRBV11-2; clone size: once; CDR3 DNA: TGTGCCAGCAGCTTTGCGGGAGTTTTAGATGAGCAGTTCTTC; CDR3 protein: CASSFAGVLDEQFF
D gene: NA; J gene: TRBJ1-4; V gene: TRBV3-1/TRBV3-2; clone size: NA; CDR3 DNA: TGTGCCAGCAGCCCAGCCAGGGGTGGCGATGAAAAACTGTTTTTT; CDR3 protein: CASSPARGGDEKLFF
D gene: NA; J gene: TRBJ1-5; V gene: TRBV7-9; clone size: NA; CDR3 DNA: TGTGCCAGCAGCTCGAGCACGCCTAGCAATCAGCCCCAGCATTTT; CDR3 protein: CASSSSTPSNQPQHF
D gene: TRBD2; J gene: TRBJ2-7; V gene: TRBV6-2/TRBV6-3; clone size: many; CDR3 DNA: TGTGCCAGCAGTTACTCAGCCAGACTAGCGGGAGGACCCCGCTACGAGCAGTACTTC; CDR3 protein: CASSYSARLAGGPRYEQYF
D gene: TRBD1; J gene: TRBJ2-7; V gene: TRBV12-5; clone size: NA; CDR3 DNA: TGTGCTAGTGTACCGGGACAGGGGTACGAGCAGTACTTC; CDR3 protein: CASVPGQGYEQYF
D gene: NA; J gene: TRBJ2-3; V gene: TRBV28; clone size: few; CDR3 DNA: TGTGCCAGCAGTTTCCCCGGAGGCGGGCTCAGCACAGATACGCAGTATTTT; CDR3 protein: CASSFPGGGLSTDTQYF
D gene: TRBD2; J gene: TRBJ2-7; V gene: TRBV19; clone size: few; CDR3 DNA: TGTGCCAGTAGTATACTGGCGGGAGGGCCGGGCGAGCAGTACTTC; CDR3 protein: CASSILAGGPGEQYF
D gene: NA; J gene: TRBJ1-1; V gene: TRBV2; clone size: once; CDR3 DNA: TGTGCCAGCACCCAACGGGGGAGAGGTGAAGCTTTCTTT; CDR3 protein: CASTQRGRGEAFF